Described below is a single T cell receptor (beta chain) sequence and its context. As yet, its antigen is unknown. The purity of all sorted populations exceeded 95%. This record comes from a study of beta chain features in type 1 diabetes. Overall study context: All samples combined gave roughly 100,000,000 sorted cells for examination. Study-wide findings and caveats: Although PCR might favor shorter templates, it would do so equally in patients and controls.

All of the isolated RNA was reverse transcribed, so expressed TCRB transcripts were sequenced. Clones were sequenced by immunoSEQ multiplex PCR, and TCRdb holds only the in-frame ones, with some missing. The data contain some 410,000 clones, approximately 13% of them singletons. The sample was naive CD4+ T cells from blood. This sequence was found in a young man in good health.

The CDR3 is CASSLGAGTWNEQFF. DNA of the CDR3: TGCGCCAGCAGCTTGGGTGCCGGGACTTGGAATGAGCAGTTCTTC. The J gene is TRBJ2-1, the V gene TRBV5-1; D is perhaps TRBD2 (6 bases). CDR1 and CDR2 (germline): SGHRS, YFSETQ. The CDR3 is 15 amino acids. Trimming removed 0 bases from V and 7 bases from J, with 14 bases in between.